This TCR beta chain emerged from a study of blood T cell repertoires in COVID-19. Study details: Sample material is recorded as cDNA or gDNA derived from T cells, B-cell-depleted T cells, or PBMCs.

Clones were read by immunoSEQ multiplex PCR, and TCRdb kept only the in-frame ones, dropping some. Of 250,000 or so clones in the sample, around nine tenths were seen once. This study enrolled people aged roughly 18 to 89 from about two dozen US geographic areas. Donors in Cohort 3 who had recovered were those with two negative PCRs, healthcare professional clearance, or resolution of their symptoms. V dropped 7 bases and J dropped 4 bases, with 7 bases sitting between them. The CDR3 sequence is 11 residues long. The source material was PBMCs or T cells enriched from blood (not recorded which). The rearrangement uses TRBV12-3 or TRBV12-4 and TRBJ1-1; D is possibly TRBD1 (6 bases). This sequence was found in a woman aged 50 to 65 who had recovered from COVID-19. Here the CDR3 reads CASTRGTEAFF. DNA for the CDR3: TGTGCCAGCACCAGGGGCACTGAAGCTTTCTTT.